What follows are 22 T cell receptor beta chains derived from one specimen sequenced in a study of memory CD4+ T cells and cytomegalovirus serostatus. The sort gate was single viable CD3+CD4+CD8-CD45RO+ cells for memory CD4+ T cells. Clones were read by immunoSEQ multiplex PCR, and TCRdb kept only the in-frame ones, dropping some. The profile shows around 53,000 clones, roughly 80% of them singletons. The specimen sequenced was memory CD4+ T cells from blood. These receptors all stem from an adult in good health and CMV-seronegative.

J is TRBJ2-3 and V is TRBV5-1; maybe TRBD1 (6 bases). The germline V and J ends were trimmed by 5 bases and 0 bases, with 10 bases remaining between them. Germline V CDR1 and CDR2: SGHRS, YFSETQ. This CDR3 is 14 amino acids long. The CDR3 sequence is CASSSGQSTDTQYF. Here the CDR3 DNA reads TGCGCCAGCAGTTCAGGACAGAGCACAGATACGCAGTATTTT.

The chain is built from TRBV29-1 and TRBJ2-5, with 13 nucleotides matching TRBD2. This CDR3 has 17 amino acids. CDR1 SQVTM and CDR2 ANQGSEA come from the germline V gene. Losses at the gene ends were 4 bases for V and 1 base for J; bases not matched to a gene: 9. The DNA for the CDR3 is TGCAGCGTTGGGGGACTAGCGGGATTCAATATCCAAGAGACCCAGTACTTC. This translates into CSVGGLAGFNIQETQYF. The whole variable domain, remainder taken from reference TRBV29-1 and TRBJ2-5, is SAVISQKPSRDICQRGTSLTIQCQVDSQVTMMFWYRQQPGQSLTLIATANQGSEATYESGFVIDKFPISRPNLTFSTLTVSNMSPEDSSIYLCSVGGLAGFNIQETQYFGPGTRLLVL.

The V call is TRBV7-8, the J call TRBJ2-5; perhaps TRBD1 as D (6 bases). Per germline, CDR1 SGHVS and CDR2 FQNEAQ. The germline V and J ends were trimmed by 6 bases and 2 bases, with 19 bases remaining between them. The CDR3 spans 16 residues. In DNA, the CDR3 is TGTGCCAGCAGACCTAAGCTCCGGACAGATCAAGAGACCCAGTACTTC. As protein: CASRPKLRTDQETQYF.

The rearrangement joins TRBV15 to TRBJ1-1, with D possibly matching TRBD1 (6 bases). Trimming took off 5 bases at V and 4 bases at J, with 14 bases between the two ends. This CDR3 region has 14 residues. In germline, CDR1 is LNHNV, CDR2 YYDKDF (reference sequence). The DNA for the CDR3 is TGTGCCACCAGCCTTACAGGGACGAGCACTGAAGCTTTCTTT. This encodes CATSLTGTSTEAFF.

The sample holds a few counts of this clone. This chain uses TRBV6-1 with TRBJ1-5; D is possibly TRBD1 (6 bases). Germline values: CDR1 MNHNS, CDR2 SASEGT. CDR3 length: 15 residues. V shed 4 bases and J shed 3 bases, with 13 bases lying between them. The CDR3 DNA reads TGTGCCAGCAGTGGAGGGGGAGGGCTCAATCAGCCCCAGCATTTT. Encoded protein: CASSGGGGLNQPQHF.

This clone was observed a few times. The CDR3 nucleotides are TGCGCCAGCAGCAGGGGACTAGCGGGACGGCAAGAGACCCAGTACTTC. Translated, it gives CASSRGLAGRQETQYF. V gene TRBV5-1 combines with J gene TRBJ2-5, with 13 bases aligning to TRBD2. The CDR3 has 16 amino acids. V gave up 4 bases and J gave up 2 bases; unmatched junction bases: 5. The germline CDR1 and CDR2 sequences are SGHRS and YFSETQ.

Notes on this clone: The same CDR3 can be traced to other DNA sequences in this sample. The chain carries TRBV30 and TRBJ1-2, with unresolved D. This CDR3 is built from 12 residues. Trimming removed 2 bases at V and 2 bases at J, with 6 bases between. Germline values: CDR1 GTSNPN, CDR2 SVGIG (reference sequence). The CDR3, as DNA: TGTGCCTGGAGTACGGGGAACTATGGCTACACCTTC. Protein sequence: CAWSTGNYGYTF. Looking up the rest from reference TRBV30 and TRBJ1-2 gives the full variable domain: SQTIHQWPATLVQPVGSPLSLECTVEGTSNPNLYWYRQAAGRGLQLLFYSVGIGQISSEVPQNLSASRPQDRQFILSSKKLLLSDSGFYLCAWSTGNYGYTFGSGTRLTVV.

The chain employs TRBV6-5 and TRBJ1-2; 7 bases align to TRBD1. Germline values: CDR1 MNHEY, CDR2 SVGAGI. CDR3 length: 13 residues. Unmatched junction bases numbered 4, after V lost 6 bases and J lost 3 bases. The CDR3 DNA follows: TGTGCCAGCAGCCAGGGGGGGGACTATGGCTACACCTTC. The encoded protein is CASSQGGDYGYTF.

The gene calls are TRBV5-8 and TRBJ1-2; 9 nucleotides align to TRBD1. The CDR3 is 19 residues long. V trimming: 3 bases; J trimming: 8 bases; junction bases outside the gene matches: 23. The germline V gene encodes CDR1 SGHTS and CDR2 YDEGEE. In DNA form, the CDR3 reads TGTGCCAGCAGCTCCGGACAGGGGATCGTTCTTGGGCCCATATGGGGCTACACCTTC. As protein: CASSSGQGIVLGPIWGYTF. Full variable domain (remainder filled in from reference TRBV5-8 and TRBJ1-2): EAGVTQSPTHLIKTRGQQATLRCSPISGHTSVYWYQQALGLGLQFLLWYDEGEERNRGNFPPRFSGRQFPNYSSELNVNALELEDSALYLCASSSGQGIVLGPIWGYTFGSGTRLTVV.

This chain links TRBV25-1 with TRBJ2-1; 8 bases agree with TRBD2. The J segment lost 0 bases and the V segment lost 6 bases, leaving 4 bases of the junction unmatched. This CDR3 region has 15 residues. Germline V lookup: CDR1 MGHDK, CDR2 SYGVNS. The CDR3 here is CASSSREVSYNEQFF. For the CDR3, the DNA is TGTGCCAGCAGCTCGCGGGAGGTCTCCTACAATGAGCAGTTCTTC.

The chain joins TRBV11-3 to TRBJ2-1; 7 nucleotides match TRBD2. Trimming cost V 6 bases and J 12 bases; bases outside gene matches: 11. Per the germline V gene, CDR1 is SGHNT and CDR2 is YENEEA. The CDR3 extends over 13 amino acids. The CDR3 DNA reads as TGTGCCAGCAGGCTACTTACTAGCGAGTCGCAGTTCTTC. Translation: CASRLLTSESQFF.

The gene calls are TRBV6-1 and TRBJ1-2; TRBD1 might be the D (5 bases). Germline V gene lookup returns CDR1 MNHNS and CDR2 SASEGT. This CDR3 contains 14 residues. The V gene lost 6 bases and the J gene lost 4 bases, with 15 bases spanning the gap. The CDR3 protein is CASREGTSGYGYTF. DNA of the CDR3: TGTGCCAGCAGGGAGGGGACCTCTGGCTATGGCTACACCTTC.

CDR3 protein: CASSQEGRGNYEQYF. The CDR3 DNA sequence: TGCGCCAGCAGCCAAGAGGGTCGCGGAAACTACGAGCAGTACTTC. The V gene is TRBV4-1, the J gene TRBJ2-7; D call uncertain. V lost 0 bases and J lost 3, with 12 bases in between. The CDR3 is 15 amino acids. CDR1 and CDR2 from the germline V gene are MGHRA and YSYEKL.

The CDR3 nucleotides are TGTGCCAGCTCATCCTCGGGGCCGTTTAACGAGCAGTACTTC. Its translation: CASSSSGPFNEQYF. The rearrangement uses TRBV18 and TRBJ2-7; D tentatively fits TRBD1 or TRBD2 (5 bases each). The CDR3 extends over 14 amino acids. V was pared by 5 bases and J by 5 bases, with 16 bases between. The germline CDR1 and CDR2 sequences are KGHSH and LQKENI.

The J gene is TRBJ1-2, the V gene TRBV6-6, with a tentative D call TRBD1 (6 bases). Germline V gives CDR1 MNHNY, CDR2 SVGAGI (reference sequence). V was clipped by 8 bases and J by 0 bases, with 10 bases between them. CDR3 length: 13 residues. CDR3 residues: CASYRDSNYGYTF. CDR3 DNA sequence: TGTGCCAGCTACAGGGATTCTAACTATGGCTACACCTTC.

The chain joins TRBV4-1 to TRBJ2-3; no definite D call. From germline, CDR1 is MGHRA and CDR2 YSYEKL. V lost 0 bases and J lost 2, with 18 bases in between. The CDR3 is made up of 18 amino acids. CDR3 protein: CASSQDYISTRPTDTQYF. The CDR3, as DNA: TGCGCCAGCAGCCAAGATTACATCTCTACGCGGCCCACAGATACGCAGTATTTT.

The V call is TRBV30, the J call TRBJ1-3, with D tentatively TRBD1 (6 bases). Per the germline V gene, CDR1 is GTSNPN and CDR2 is SVGIG (reference sequence). The CDR3 is 17 amino acids. Trimming removed 2 bases from V and 3 bases from J, with 20 bases in between. CDR3 nucleotides: TGTGCCTGGAGTTCAAGGGGGGGGCGAAGCGTTGGAAACACCATATATTTT. Protein product: CAWSSRGGRSVGNTIYF.

This clone has a handful of counts. The chain uses TRBV28 and TRBJ2-1, with TRBD2 matching over 10 bases. From germline, CDR1 is MDHEN and CDR2 SYDVKM. The CDR3 covers 15 residues. J gave up 8 bases and V 6 bases, and 10 bases lay outside the gene matches. The CDR3 sequence is CASSPALAGKYEQFF. The CDR3 DNA follows: TGTGCCAGCAGCCCCGCACTAGCGGGAAAATATGAGCAGTTCTTC.

The chain joins TRBV19 to TRBJ2-1, with 9 positions matching TRBD2. J lost 4 bases, V lost 0 bases, and 4 bases had no gene match. The germline gives CDR1 LNHDA, CDR2 SQIVND (reference sequence). CDR3 length: 16 residues. The CDR3 spells CASSIDVAGGYNEQFF. The CDR3 DNA follows: TGTGCCAGTAGTATAGATGTGGCGGGAGGGTACAATGAGCAGTTCTTC.

The chain joins TRBV5-6 to TRBJ1-3; 8 positions match TRBD1. Germline trimming cut 1 base from V and 2 bases from J; bases unmatched to any gene: 8. Germline lookup yields CDR1 SGHDT and CDR2 YYEEEE. The CDR3 runs to 17 residues. The CDR3 sequence: CASSLWRQGAAGNTIYF. The CDR3 bases are TGTGCCAGCAGCTTGTGGAGGCAGGGGGCGGCTGGAAACACCATATATTTT. Full variable domain (missing parts from reference TRBV5-6 and TRBJ1-3): DAGVTQSPTHLIKTRGQQVTLRCSPKSGHDTVSWYQQALGQGPQFIFQYYEEEERQRGNFPDRFSGHQFPNYSSELNVNALLLGDSALYLCASSLWRQGAAGNTIYFGEGSWLTVV.

The CDR3 protein is CASSHYRDAIYF. The CDR3 DNA sequence: TGTGCCAGCAGTCATTACAGGGATGCCATATATTTT. This chain connects TRBV7-2 to TRBJ1-3; maybe TRBD1 (6 bases). Deletions cut 6 bases from V and 11 bases from J, with 14 bases between. Germline CDR1 is SGHTA and CDR2 is FQGNSA. The CDR3 contains 12 residues.

This chain links TRBV10-2 with TRBJ2-3, with a weak D call TRBD2 (6 bases). Germline CDR1 WSHSY, CDR2 SAAADI. Trimming removed 6 bases at V and 10 bases at J, with 17 bases between. The CDR3 consists of 13 residues. The CDR3 here is CASSSGPREPQYF. The CDR3 nucleotides read TGCGCCAGCAGCTCGGGTCCTCGGGAGCCGCAGTATTTT.